These 7 T cell receptor beta chains originate from one sample sequenced in a study of blood T cell repertoires in COVID-19. The assay was immunoSEQ multiplex PCR, and TCRdb's table has in-frame clones only and misses some. This table holds more than 250,000 clones, approximately 85% found once. Input material: PBMCs or T cells enriched from blood (not recorded which). The receptors here all came from a man aged 30-40 years who had recovered from COVID-19.

The V call is TRBV5-5, the J call TRBJ2-2, with 12 nucleotides matching TRBD2. Germline lookup yields CDR1 SGHKS and CDR2 YYEKEE (reference sequence). Trimming removed 1 base from V and 2 bases from J; junction bases left unmatched: 3. The CDR3 runs to 17 residues. Here the CDR3 reads CASSLTSGGTNTGELFF. As DNA, the CDR3 is TGTGCCAGCAGCTTGACTAGCGGGGGGACTAACACCGGGGAGCTGTTTTTT.

V usage is TRBV5-1 and J usage is TRBJ2-1; 10 bases match TRBD1. Germline V lookup: CDR1 SGHRS, CDR2 YFSETQ. V lost 3 bases, J lost 6 bases, and 12 bases stayed unmatched. CDR3 size: 17 residues. CDR3 sequence: CASSSGQGTYGGNEQFF. The CDR3 DNA reads as TGCGCCAGCAGCTCGGGACAGGGGACCTATGGAGGCAATGAGCAGTTCTTC.

The V gene is TRBV5-4, the J gene TRBJ1-1; D remains ambiguous. The germline V and J ends were trimmed by 0 bases and 0 bases, with 9 bases remaining between them. Looked up from germline, CDR1 is SGHNT and CDR2 is YYREEE (reference sequence). CDR3 size: 15 residues. Here the CDR3 reads CASSLVPGMNTEAFF. The CDR3 nucleotides are TGTGCCAGCAGCTTGGTTCCGGGAATGAACACTGAAGCTTTCTTT.

The sample holds one count of this clone. The chain combines TRBV5-1 with TRBJ1-2; D is unclear. This CDR3 spans 15 amino acids. The germline gives CDR1 SGHRS, CDR2 YFSETQ. Deletions cut 3 bases from V and 2 bases from J, with 14 bases between. The CDR3 here is CASSSHSGRNYGYTF. CDR3 nucleotide sequence: TGCGCCAGCAGCTCGCACTCCGGGAGGAACTATGGCTACACCTTC.

The chain combines TRBV19 with TRBJ2-1; tentatively, D is TRBD2 (6 bases). Trimming pared 0 bases from V and 7 bases from J, leaving 16 bases between. CDR1 and CDR2 (germline): LNHDA, SQIVND (reference sequence). The CDR3 totals 16 residues. CDR3: CASSIELAGPINEQFF. CDR3 sequence (DNA): TGTGCCAGTAGTATAGAACTAGCCGGGCCTATAAATGAGCAGTTCTTC.

The V and J genes are TRBV7-2 and TRBJ1-4; 10 bases align to TRBD1. The CDR3 is made up of 15 amino acids. The ends lost 5 bases at V and 5 bases at J; junction bases unmatched: 5. Germline assignment: CDR1 SGHTA and CDR2 FQGNSA. For the CDR3, the DNA is TGTGCCAGCAGCCGCATGGGACAGGGGAATGAAAAACTGTTTTTT. Its translation: CASSRMGQGNEKLFF.

The V and J genes are TRBV10-3 and TRBJ2-2, with D possibly TRBD1 on 7 matching bases. The CDR3 has 13 residues. Germline V lookup: CDR1 ENHRY, CDR2 SYGVKD. Trimming stripped 9 bases from V and 7 bases from J, with 15 bases between. The CDR3 DNA reads as TGTGCCATTAGACTAGGGGGCGACGGGGAGCTGTTTTTT. It translates to CAIRLGGDGELFF.